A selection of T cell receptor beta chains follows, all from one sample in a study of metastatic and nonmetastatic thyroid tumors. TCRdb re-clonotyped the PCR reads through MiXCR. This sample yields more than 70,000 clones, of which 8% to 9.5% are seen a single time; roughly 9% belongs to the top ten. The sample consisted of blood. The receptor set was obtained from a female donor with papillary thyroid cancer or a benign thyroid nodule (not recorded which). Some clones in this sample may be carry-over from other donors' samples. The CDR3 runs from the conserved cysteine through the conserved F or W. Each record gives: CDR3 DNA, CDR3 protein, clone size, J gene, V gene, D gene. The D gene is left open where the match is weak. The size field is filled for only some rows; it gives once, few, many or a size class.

TGTGCCAGCAGTCCCCGGACAGTCTTCTCTCTCTCTGGGGCCAACGTCCTGACTTTC,CASSPRTVFSLSGANVLTF,.,TRBJ2-6,TRBV6-2/TRBV6-3,.
TGTGCCTGGAGGTTAGCGGGGGCGAACACCGGGGAGCTGTTTTTT,CAWRLAGANTGELFF,.,TRBJ2-2,TRBV30,TRBD2
TGTGCCAGCGTAGGCACAGGGACGGGTGGCTACACCTTC,CASVGTGTGGYTF,many,TRBJ1-2,TRBV11-3,.
TGTGCCAGCCGGGACAGGGACCTCCTTTTCAATCAGCCCCAGCATTTT,CASRDRDLLFNQPQHF,many,TRBJ1-5,TRBV5-8,TRBD1
TGCGCCAGCAGCTTGGGGGGACAGGGAAATTCACCCCTCCACTTT,CASSLGGQGNSPLHF,many,TRBJ1-6,TRBV5-1,TRBD1
TGTGCCAGCTGCCTAGAAGCCTACGAGCAGTACTTC,CASCLEAYEQYF,many,TRBJ2-7,TRBV2,.
TGTGCCAGCAGCCCCAAGGGACTAGCGGGGGGCGTCGGGGAGCTGTTTTTT,CASSPKGLAGGVGELFF,many,TRBJ2-2,TRBV5-6,TRBD2
TGTGCCAGCAGCCGTACAGGGGAGGCTGGGGCCAACGTCCTGACTTTC,CASSRTGEAGANVLTF,many,TRBJ2-6,TRBV3-1,.
TGTGCCACCAGCAGAGATAGGGGGAATTTTCGAAACACCATATATTTT,CATSRDRGNFRNTIYF,many,TRBJ1-3,TRBV15,.
TGTGCCAGCAGTCGCCAAGGGACAGAGCAGTTCTTC,CASSRQGTEQFF,few,TRBJ2-1,TRBV6-2/TRBV6-3,.
TGTGCCAGCAGTTCAGGACAGAATTCACCCCTCCACTTT,CASSSGQNSPLHF,few,TRBJ1-6,TRBV12-3/TRBV12-4,.
TGTGCCTGGAGTCTCAGCGGCAGGAAAAACACTGAAGCTTTCTTT,CAWSLSGRKNTEAFF,many,TRBJ1-1,TRBV30,.
TGCGCCAGCAGCGTGGACAGATATGGCTACACCTTC,CASSVDRYGYTF,many,TRBJ1-2,TRBV5-1,.
TGTGCCAGCAGTGAAAGGACAGGGGAATTTGGGGCCAACGTCCTGACTTTC,CASSERTGEFGANVLTF,many,TRBJ2-6,TRBV2,TRBD1
TGTGCCAGCAGTATCACCGGGACAGGGGTCGGCACCGGGGAGCTGTTTTTT,CASSITGTGVGTGELFF,many,TRBJ2-2,TRBV12-3/TRBV12-4,TRBD1
TGTGCCGGGGGGGGCAGATTGAACACTGAAGCTTTCTTT,CAGGGRLNTEAFF,many,TRBJ1-1,TRBV2,.
TGTGCCAGTAGTAGCGAGACTAATTCACCCCTCCACTTT,CASSSETNSPLHF,many,TRBJ1-6,TRBV19,.
TGCGCCAGCAGCTTGAATGCTGCGGGCCAAGAGACCCAGTACTTC,CASSLNAAGQETQYF,.,TRBJ2-5,TRBV5-1,.
TGTGCCAACAGTTTCGGACAGGGAAGGACTGAAGCTTTCTTT,CANSFGQGRTEAFF,many,TRBJ1-1,TRBV28,TRBD1
TGTGCCAGCAGGGCCTTGGCGGGGGGATTCACCGGGGAGCTGTTTTTT,CASRALAGGFTGELFF,many,TRBJ2-2,TRBV12-3/TRBV12-4,TRBD2
TGTGCCAGCAGCTGGGACCGGAATGAAAAACTGTTTTTT,CASSWDRNEKLFF,many,TRBJ1-4,TRBV7-9,.
TGTGCCAGCAGCTTGGGTGGAACCGGGGAGCTGTTTTTT,CASSLGGTGELFF,many,TRBJ2-2,TRBV7-3,.
TGCGCCAGCAGCCAAGAGGGGGTGACAGGATTCAATCAGCCCCAGCATTTT,CASSQEGVTGFNQPQHF,many,TRBJ1-5,TRBV4-1,.
TGTGCCATCAGTGACCCACCCAACACTGAAGCTTTCTTT,CAISDPPNTEAFF,many,TRBJ1-1,TRBV10-3,.
TGTGCCAGCAGCGGAGGGAAACGAGCTAACTATGGCTACACCTTC,CASSGGKRANYGYTF,many,TRBJ1-2,TRBV27,.
TGTGCCAGCAGTTACTCGACTTGGTACAACTTCTACGAGCAGTACTTC,CASSYSTWYNFYEQYF,few,TRBJ2-7,TRBV6-2/TRBV6-3,.
TGCGCCAGCAGCTTGGGAGACGGGAATTCACCCCTCCACTTT,CASSLGDGNSPLHF,many,TRBJ1-6,TRBV5-1,.
TGCGCCAGCAGCCATCCAGGGGCTTACACTGAAGCTTTCTTT,CASSHPGAYTEAFF,few,TRBJ1-1,TRBV5-1,.
TGTGCCAGCAGCGTAGAAGTACGGGAAGATACGCAGTATTTT,CASSVEVREDTQYF,many,TRBJ2-3,TRBV9,.
TGCGCCAGCAGTGGAGGACGCCAGAATGAAAAACTGTTTTTT,CASSGGRQNEKLFF,many,TRBJ1-4,TRBV5-1,.
TGTGCCAGCAGCCTACAGGGGGCGATCGACAAACTGTTTTTT,CASSLQGAIDKLFF,many,TRBJ1-4,TRBV28,TRBD1
TGTGCCAGCAGCCACCCGGGACACTCCATAGGGGATGAGCAGTTCTTC,CASSHPGHSIGDEQFF,many,TRBJ2-1,TRBV3-1,.
TGTGCCAGTAGTGACGGTCGGACATGGGCTCATGGCTATGGCTACACCTTC,CASSDGRTWAHGYGYTF,few,TRBJ1-2,TRBV6-1,.
TGTGCCAGCAGTGAAGCGCCGGGGGGCGGCACAGATACGCAGTATTTT,CASSEAPGGGTDTQYF,many,TRBJ2-3,TRBV6-1,.
TGCGCCAGCAGCTTGGTTGGGGGGGGGCCGGGAGAGACCCAGTACTTC,CASSLVGGGPGETQYF,few,TRBJ2-5,TRBV5-1,.
TGTGCCAGCAGCTTGGCGGGGGCGACAGTATATGGCTACACCTTC,CASSLAGATVYGYTF,many,TRBJ1-2,TRBV5-6,.
TGTGCCAGCAGCTTAAGCGGGGGCACAGATACGCAGTATTTT,CASSLSGGTDTQYF,many,TRBJ2-3,TRBV7-2,TRBD2
TGTGCCAGCAGTTGGGACTCGACCTACGAGCAGTACTTC,CASSWDSTYEQYF,many,TRBJ2-7,TRBV5-7,.
TGTGCCAGCAGTCCCGACAGTCTCTATGGCTACACCTTC,CASSPDSLYGYTF,.,TRBJ1-2,TRBV28,.
TGTGCCACCGCGGGACTAGTTATTAGTAACTCCTACGAGCAGTACTTC,CATAGLVISNSYEQYF,.,TRBJ2-7,TRBV24-1,TRBD2
TGTGCCAGTAGTATAGATGGTGACTCCTACGAGCAGTACTTC,CASSIDGDSYEQYF,many,TRBJ2-7,TRBV19,.
TGTGCCAGCTGGGACGGAGATTCCTACGAGCAGTACTTC,CASWDGDSYEQYF,many,TRBJ2-7,TRBV6-1,.
TGTGCCAGCAGCCTTGGGACTAGCGGAGACAATGAGCAGTTCTTC,CASSLGTSGDNEQFF,many,TRBJ2-1,TRBV11-3,TRBD2
TGTGCCAGCAGCCAATGGGGAGAGGAGACCCAGTACTTC,CASSQWGEETQYF,.,TRBJ2-5,TRBV14,.
TGTGCCCCCCGAGGAGGGGTCGAGGCCTATGGCTACGCCTTC,CAPRGGVEAYGYAF,few,TRBJ1-2,TRBV12-3/TRBV12-4,.